This T cell receptor beta chain is drawn from a study of blood T cell repertoires in COVID-19. CDR1 and CDR2 (germline): MNHEY, SVGAGI. V was cut by 0 bases and J by 10 bases, with 10 bases left in between. The CDR3 totals 14 residues. Per the original data handling: Reference gene primer amplification gave estimated nucleated cell counts. TCRdb keeps only in-frame clones here, not all; method: immunoSEQ multiplex PCR. V and J calls and clone size are copied from that table; D and trimming were computed from the DNA. The table lists 200,000 to 250,000 clones, around 86% of them singletons. The sequence came from a man over 45 with acute or convalescent COVID-19. Sequencing was done on a sample of peripheral blood. The chain combines TRBV6-5 with TRBJ1-6; D call uncertain. In nucleotides, the CDR3 is TGTGCCAGCAGTTACTCGCCTGAGGGATCACCCCTCCACTTT. Its protein is CASSYSPEGSPLHF.